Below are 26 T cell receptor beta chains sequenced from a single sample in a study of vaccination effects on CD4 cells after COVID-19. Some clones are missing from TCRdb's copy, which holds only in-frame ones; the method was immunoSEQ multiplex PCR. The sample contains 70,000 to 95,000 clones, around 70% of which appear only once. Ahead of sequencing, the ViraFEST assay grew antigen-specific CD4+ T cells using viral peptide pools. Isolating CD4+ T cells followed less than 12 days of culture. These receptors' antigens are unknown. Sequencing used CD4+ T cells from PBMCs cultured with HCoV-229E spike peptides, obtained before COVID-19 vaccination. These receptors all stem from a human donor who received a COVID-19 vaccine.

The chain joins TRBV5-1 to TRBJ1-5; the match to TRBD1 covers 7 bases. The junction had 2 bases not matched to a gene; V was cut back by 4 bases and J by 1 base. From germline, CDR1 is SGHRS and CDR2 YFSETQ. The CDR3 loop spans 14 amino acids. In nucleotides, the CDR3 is TGCGCCAGCAGCGAGGGACAGAGCAATCAGCCCCAGCATTTT. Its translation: CASSEGQSNQPQHF.

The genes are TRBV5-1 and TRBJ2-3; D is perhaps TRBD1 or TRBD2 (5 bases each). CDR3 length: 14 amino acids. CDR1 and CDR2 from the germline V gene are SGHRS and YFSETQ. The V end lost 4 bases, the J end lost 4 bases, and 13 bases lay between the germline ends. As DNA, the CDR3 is TGCGCCAGCAGCCCCGGGGCCAGCGCAGATACGCAGTATTTT. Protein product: CASSPGASADTQYF.

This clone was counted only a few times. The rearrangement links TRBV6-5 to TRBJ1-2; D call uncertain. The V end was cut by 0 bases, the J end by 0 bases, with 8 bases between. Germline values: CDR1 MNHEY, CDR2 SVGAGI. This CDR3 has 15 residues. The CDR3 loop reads CASSYSAYSNYGYTF. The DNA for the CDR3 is TGTGCCAGCAGTTACTCGGCCTATTCTAACTATGGCTACACCTTC.

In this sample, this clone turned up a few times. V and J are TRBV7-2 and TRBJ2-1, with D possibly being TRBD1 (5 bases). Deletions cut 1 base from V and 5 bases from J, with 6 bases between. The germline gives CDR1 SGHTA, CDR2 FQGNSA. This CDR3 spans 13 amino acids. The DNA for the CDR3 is TGTGCCAGCAGCTTAGGGACACACAATGAGCAGTTCTTC. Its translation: CASSLGTHNEQFF.

The DNA of the CDR3 is TGCGCCAGCAGGCCTCAGGGGGTTACAACTAATGAAAAACTGTTTTTT. It specifies CASRPQGVTTNEKLFF. The chain is built from TRBV5-1 and TRBJ1-4, with 7 positions matching TRBD1. The V gene's germline CDR1 is SGHRS and CDR2 YFSETQ. The V and J ends lost 5 bases and 0 bases, in that order; junction bases with no gene match: 7. This CDR3 region has 16 residues.

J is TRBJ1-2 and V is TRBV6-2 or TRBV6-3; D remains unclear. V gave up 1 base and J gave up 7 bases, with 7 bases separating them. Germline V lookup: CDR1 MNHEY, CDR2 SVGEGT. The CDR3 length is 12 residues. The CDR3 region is CASSYLKLGYTF. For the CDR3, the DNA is TGTGCCAGCAGTTACTTGAAACTTGGCTACACCTTC.

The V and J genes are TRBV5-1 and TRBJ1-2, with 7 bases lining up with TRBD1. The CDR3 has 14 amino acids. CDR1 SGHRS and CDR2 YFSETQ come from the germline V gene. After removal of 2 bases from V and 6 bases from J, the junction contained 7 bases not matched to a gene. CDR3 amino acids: CASSLSTGRDGYTF. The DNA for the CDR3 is TGCGCCAGCAGCTTATCGACAGGGAGGGATGGCTACACCTTC.

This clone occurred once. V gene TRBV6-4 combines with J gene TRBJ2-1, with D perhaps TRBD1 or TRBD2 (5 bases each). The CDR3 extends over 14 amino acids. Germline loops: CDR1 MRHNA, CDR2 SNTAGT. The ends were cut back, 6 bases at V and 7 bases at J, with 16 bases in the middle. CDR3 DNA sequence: TGTGCCAGCAGGAGGGGCCCCGACTGGAATGAGCAGTTCTTC. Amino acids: CASRRGPDWNEQFF.

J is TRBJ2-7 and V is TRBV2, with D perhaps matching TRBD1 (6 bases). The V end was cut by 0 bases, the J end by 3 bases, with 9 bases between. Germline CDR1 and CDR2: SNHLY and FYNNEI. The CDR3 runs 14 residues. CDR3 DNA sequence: TGTGCCAGCAGTGAAGCAAACAGGGTCTACGAGCAGTACGTC. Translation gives CASSEANRVYEQYV.

This CDR3 reads CASRYTGELFF. CDR3 DNA: TGTGCCAGTAGGTACACCGGGGAGCTGTTTTTT. This chain uses TRBV19 with TRBJ2-2; D gene uncertain. CDR3 size: 11 residues. Germline V gives CDR1 LNHDA, CDR2 SQIVND (reference sequence). The V end lost 6 bases, the J end lost 3 bases, and 2 bases lay between the germline ends.

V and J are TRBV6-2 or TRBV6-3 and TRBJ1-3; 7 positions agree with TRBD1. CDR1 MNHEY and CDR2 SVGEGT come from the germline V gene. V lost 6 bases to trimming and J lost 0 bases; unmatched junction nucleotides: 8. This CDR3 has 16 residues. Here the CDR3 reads CASSRDSPSSGNTIYF. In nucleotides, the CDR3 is TGTGCCAGCAGCCGGGACAGTCCAAGCTCTGGAAACACCATATATTTT.

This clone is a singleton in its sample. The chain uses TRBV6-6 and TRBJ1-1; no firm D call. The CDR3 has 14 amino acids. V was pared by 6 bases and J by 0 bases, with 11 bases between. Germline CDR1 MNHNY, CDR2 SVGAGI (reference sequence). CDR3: CASRKWVMNTEAFF. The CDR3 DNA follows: TGTGCCAGCAGGAAGTGGGTAATGAACACTGAAGCTTTCTTT.

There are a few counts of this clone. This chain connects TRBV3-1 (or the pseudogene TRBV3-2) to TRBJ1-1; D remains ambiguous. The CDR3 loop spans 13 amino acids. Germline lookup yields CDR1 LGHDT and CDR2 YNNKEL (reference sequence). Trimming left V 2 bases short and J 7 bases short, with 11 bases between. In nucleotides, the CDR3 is TGTGCCAGCAGCCAACCGCCTACAAGTGAAGCTTTCTTT. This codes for CASSQPPTSEAFF.

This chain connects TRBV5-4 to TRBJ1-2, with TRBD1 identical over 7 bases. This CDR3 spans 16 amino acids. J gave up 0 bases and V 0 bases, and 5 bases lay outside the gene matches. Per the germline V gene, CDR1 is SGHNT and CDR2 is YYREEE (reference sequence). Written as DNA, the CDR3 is TGTGCCAGCAGCTTGGTGGGGACAGACGCTAACTATGGCTACACCTTC. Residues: CASSLVGTDANYGYTF.

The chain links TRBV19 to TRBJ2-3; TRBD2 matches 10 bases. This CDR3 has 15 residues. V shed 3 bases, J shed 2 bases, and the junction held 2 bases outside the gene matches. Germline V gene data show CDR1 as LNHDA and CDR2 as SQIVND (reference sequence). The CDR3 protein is CASSISGGITDTQYF. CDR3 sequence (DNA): TGTGCCAGTAGTATTAGCGGGGGGATCACAGATACGCAGTATTTT.

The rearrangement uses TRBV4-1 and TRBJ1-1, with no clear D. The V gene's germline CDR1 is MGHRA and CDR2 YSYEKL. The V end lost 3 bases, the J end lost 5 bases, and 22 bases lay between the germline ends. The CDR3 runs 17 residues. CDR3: CASSQGLGGPGRTEAFF. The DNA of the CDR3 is TGCGCCAGCAGCCAGGGGTTAGGAGGCCCCGGTAGGACTGAAGCTTTCTTT.

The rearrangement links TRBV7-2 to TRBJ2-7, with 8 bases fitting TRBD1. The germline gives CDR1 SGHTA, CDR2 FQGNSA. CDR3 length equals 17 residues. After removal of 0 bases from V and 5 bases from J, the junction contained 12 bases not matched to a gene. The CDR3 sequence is CASSLASFGTGIHEQYV. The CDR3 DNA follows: TGTGCCAGCAGCTTAGCTTCTTTCGGGACAGGTATCCACGAGCAGTACGTC.

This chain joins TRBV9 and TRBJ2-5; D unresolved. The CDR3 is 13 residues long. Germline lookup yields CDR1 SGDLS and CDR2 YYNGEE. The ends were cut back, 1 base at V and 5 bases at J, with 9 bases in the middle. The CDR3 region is CASSVRSGETQYF. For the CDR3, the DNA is TGTGCCAGCAGCGTACGGTCTGGGGAGACCCAGTACTTC.

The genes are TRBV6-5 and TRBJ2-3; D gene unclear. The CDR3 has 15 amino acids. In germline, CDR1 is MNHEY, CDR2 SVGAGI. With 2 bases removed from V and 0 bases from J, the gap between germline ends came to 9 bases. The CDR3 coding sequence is TGTGCCAGCAGTTACCGCGGCCAGAGCACAGATACGCAGTATTTT. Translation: CASSYRGQSTDTQYF.

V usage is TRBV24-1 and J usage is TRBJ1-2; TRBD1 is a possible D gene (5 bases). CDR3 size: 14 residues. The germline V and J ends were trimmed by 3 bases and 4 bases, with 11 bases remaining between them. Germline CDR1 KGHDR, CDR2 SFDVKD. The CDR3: CATSDAAGGYGYTF. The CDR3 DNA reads TGTGCCACCAGTGATGCGGCCGGGGGCTATGGCTACACCTTC.

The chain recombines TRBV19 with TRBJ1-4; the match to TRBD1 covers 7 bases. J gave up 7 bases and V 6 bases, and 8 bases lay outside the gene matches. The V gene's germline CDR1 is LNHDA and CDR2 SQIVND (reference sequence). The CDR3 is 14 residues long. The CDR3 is CASSPDRTGEKLFF. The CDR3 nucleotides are TGTGCCAGTAGCCCGGACAGGACGGGTGAAAAACTGTTTTTT.

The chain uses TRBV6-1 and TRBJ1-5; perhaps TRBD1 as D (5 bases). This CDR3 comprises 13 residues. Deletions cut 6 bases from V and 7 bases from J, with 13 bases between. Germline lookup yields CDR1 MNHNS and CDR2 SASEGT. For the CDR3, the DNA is TGTGCCAGCAGGGACAATGAAGGACAGCCCCAGCATTTT. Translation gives CASRDNEGQPQHF.

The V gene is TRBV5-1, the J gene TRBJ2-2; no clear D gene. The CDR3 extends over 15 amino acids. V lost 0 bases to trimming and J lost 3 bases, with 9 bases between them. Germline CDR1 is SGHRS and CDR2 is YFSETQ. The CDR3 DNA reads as TGCGCCAGCAGCTTGGGTGGGATGGACACCGGGGAGCTGTTTTTT. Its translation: CASSLGGMDTGELFF. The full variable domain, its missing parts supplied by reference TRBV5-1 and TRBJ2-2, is KAGVTQTPRYLIKTRGQQVTLSCSPISGHRSVSWYQQTPGQGLQFLFEYFSETQRNKGNFPGRFSGRQFSNSRSEMNVSTLELGDSALYLCASSLGGMDTGELFFGEGSRLTVL.

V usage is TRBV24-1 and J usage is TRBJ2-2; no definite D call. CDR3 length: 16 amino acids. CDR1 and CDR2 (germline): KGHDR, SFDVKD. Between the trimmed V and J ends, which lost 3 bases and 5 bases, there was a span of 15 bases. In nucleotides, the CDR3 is TGTGCCACCAGTGATGCGGACCCCGAGGTAACCGGGGAGCTGTTTTTT. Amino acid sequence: CATSDADPEVTGELFF.

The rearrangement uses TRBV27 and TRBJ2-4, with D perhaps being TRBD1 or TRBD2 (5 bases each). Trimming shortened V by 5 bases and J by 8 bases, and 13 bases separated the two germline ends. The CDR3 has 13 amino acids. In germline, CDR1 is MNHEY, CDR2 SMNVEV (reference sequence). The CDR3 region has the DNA TGTGCCAGCAGTAAGAATAGAGGGGACATTCAGTACTTC. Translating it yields CASSKNRGDIQYF.

CDR3 region: CASSVDLGSLQETQYF. As DNA, the CDR3 is TGTGCCAGCAGCGTAGATTTAGGGTCCCTCCAAGAGACCCAGTACTTC. The chain recombines TRBV9 with TRBJ2-5, with D unresolved. Germline V gives CDR1 SGDLS, CDR2 YYNGEE. CDR3 size: 16 residues. Trimming took 0 bases from V and 1 from J, leaving 13 bases between them.